The clone carrying this TCR beta chain has a single count. The sample originates from a study of preoperative IRX-2 immunotherapy in early breast cancer. Here immunoSEQ multiplex PCR was the method, and the copy in TCRdb shows in-frame clones only, minus some. The table lists about 42,000 clones, roughly 77% of them singletons. The treatment was: preoperative locoregional IRX-2 cytokine immunotherapy. Samples came from a phase Ib trial of preoperative locoregional IRX-2 cytokine immunotherapy. Trimming cost V 6 bases and J 0 bases; bases outside gene matches: 18. The germline gives CDR1 LNHDA, CDR2 SQIVND (reference sequence). The CDR3 is made up of 19 amino acids.

The clonotype was recovered from a human donor with breast cancer. The starting material was tumor tissue, obtained after IRX-2 immunotherapy. V gene TRBV19 combines with J gene TRBJ2-7, with 9 nucleotides matching TRBD2. CDR3 region: CASSPRTGFTSGHSYEQYF. CDR3 bases: TGTGCCAGTAGCCCGAGGACAGGTTTCACTAGCGGGCACTCCTACGAGCAGTACTTC.